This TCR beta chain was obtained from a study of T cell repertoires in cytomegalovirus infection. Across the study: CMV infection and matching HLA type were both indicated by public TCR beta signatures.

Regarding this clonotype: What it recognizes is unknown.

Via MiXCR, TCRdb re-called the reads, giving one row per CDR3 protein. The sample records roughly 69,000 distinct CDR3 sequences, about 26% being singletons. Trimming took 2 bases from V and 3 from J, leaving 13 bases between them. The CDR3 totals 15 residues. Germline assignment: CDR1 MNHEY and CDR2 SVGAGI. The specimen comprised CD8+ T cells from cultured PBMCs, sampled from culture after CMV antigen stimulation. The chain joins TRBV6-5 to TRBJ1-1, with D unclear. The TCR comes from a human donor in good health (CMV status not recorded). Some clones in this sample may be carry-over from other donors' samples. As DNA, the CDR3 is TGTGCCAGCAGTTACGCAGGAGGAACGTACACTGAAGCTTTCTTT. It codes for CASSYAGGTYTEAFF.